The 22 T cell receptor beta chains below all came from one sample that was sequenced in a study of fetal regulatory T cell absence and autoimmunity. TCRdb's copy holds only in-frame clones and misses some; the assay was immunoSEQ multiplex PCR. The sample shows some 50,000 clones, around 83% of them seen only once. Sequencing input: cord blood. The receptors were sampled from a newborn boy with IPEX syndrome.

The gene calls are TRBV5-5 and TRBJ2-5; D not resolved. Germline values: CDR1 SGHKS, CDR2 YYEKEE (reference sequence). The CDR3 length is 15 residues. With 3 bases removed from V and 1 base from J, the gap between germline ends came to 13 bases. The CDR3: CASSSRLHTQETQYF. The CDR3, as DNA: TGTGCCAGCAGCTCCCGACTTCATACCCAAGAGACCCAGTACTTC. The full variable domain, its missing parts supplied by reference TRBV5-5 and TRBJ2-5, is DAGVTQSPTHLIKTRGQQVTLRCSPISGHKSVSWYQQVLGQGPQFIFQYYEKEERGRGNFPDRFSARQFPNYSSELNVNALLLGDSALYLCASSSRLHTQETQYFGPGTRLLVL.

This clone was seen only once. This chain joins TRBV6-5 and TRBJ1-2; a possible D gene is TRBD1 (5 bases). Germline V CDR1 and CDR2: MNHEY, SVGAGI. Trimming removed 7 bases from V and 4 bases from J, with 19 bases in between. CDR3 length: 15 amino acids. This CDR3 reads CASTSWEGPLYGYTF. The CDR3 coding sequence is TGTGCCAGCACTTCCTGGGAGGGGCCCCTCTATGGCTACACCTTC.

The chain uses TRBV5-8 and TRBJ2-1; 9 bases map to TRBD1. From germline, CDR1 is SGHTS and CDR2 YDEGEE. The CDR3 is 15 amino acids. Trimming removed 4 bases from V and 6 bases from J; junction bases left unmatched: 8. The CDR3 region has the DNA TGTGCCAGCAGCCTCTTACCGGGACAGGGCAATGAGCAGTTCTTC. This encodes CASSLLPGQGNEQFF.

The rearrangement links TRBV27 to TRBJ2-2; D gene ambiguous. Looked up from germline, CDR1 is MNHEY and CDR2 is SMNVEV (reference sequence). The CDR3 loop spans 14 amino acids. Trimming took off 7 bases at V and 1 base at J, with 10 bases between the two ends. The CDR3 DNA reads as TGTGCCAGCACCGCCTTTAGGAACACCGGGGAGCTGTTTTTT. Its protein product is CASTAFRNTGELFF.

CDR3 bases: TGTGCCAGCAGTTACGGTGACAGGGCCACTGAAGCTTTCTTT. It yields the protein CASSYGDRATEAFF. The chain recombines TRBV6-5 with TRBJ1-1, with 7 nucleotides matching TRBD1. This CDR3 comprises 14 residues. Per germline, CDR1 MNHEY and CDR2 SVGAGI. Losses at the gene ends were 2 bases for V and 4 bases for J; bases not matched to a gene: 4.

The genes are TRBV6-5 and TRBJ2-5; possibly TRBD1 or TRBD2 for D (6 bases each). CDR3 size: 15 residues. In germline, CDR1 is MNHEY, CDR2 SVGAGI. V lost 8 bases to trimming and J lost 5 bases, with 21 bases between them. In DNA form, the CDR3 reads TGTGCCAGCCATGATGTGGGGGGACAACTGGAGACCCAGTACTTC. Protein product: CASHDVGGQLETQYF.

The V and J genes are TRBV27 and TRBJ2-1; D perhaps matches TRBD2 (6 bases). The CDR3 has 15 residues. From germline, CDR1 is MNHEY and CDR2 SMNVEV (reference sequence). V lost 3 bases, J lost 4 bases, and 13 bases lay in between. The CDR3 DNA follows: TGTGCCAGCAGTTTGCGGCGCGGGGCTTACAATGAGCAGTTCTTC. It specifies CASSLRRGAYNEQFF.

The chain employs TRBV25-1 and TRBJ2-5, with 7 nucleotides matching TRBD1. J was trimmed by 3 bases and V by 4 bases; bases with no gene match: 5. Germline CDR1 MGHDK, CDR2 SYGVNS. The CDR3 has 14 residues. CDR3 nucleotides: TGTGCCAGCAGTGCAAAAGGGACAGAAGAGACCCAGTACTTC. Protein: CASSAKGTEETQYF.

The CDR3 DNA sequence: TGTGCCAGCAGCTTAGTAGGTCATTCACCCCTCCACTTT. It yields the protein CASSLVGHSPLHF. The chain carries TRBV7-6 and TRBJ1-6; D not certain. The CDR3 has 13 amino acids. CDR1 and CDR2 (germline): SGHVS, FNYEAQ. Trimming shortened V by 1 base and J by 8 bases, and 6 bases separated the two germline ends.

The gene calls are TRBV5-1 and TRBJ2-7; 9 nucleotides line up with TRBD1. The J segment lost 6 bases and the V segment lost 0 bases, leaving 1 base of the junction unmatched. The CDR3 spans 13 residues. Germline V gene lookup returns CDR1 SGHRS and CDR2 YFSETQ. CDR3 residues: CASSLGGQGEQYF. Written as DNA, the CDR3 is TGCGCCAGCAGCTTGGGGGGACAGGGCGAGCAGTACTTC.

CDR3 bases: TGTGCCAGCAGCTTAGTGAGACTCAACACCGGGGAGCTGTTTTTT. As protein: CASSLVRLNTGELFF. The chain is built from TRBV11-2 and TRBJ2-2; no definite D call. Germline values: CDR1 SGHAT, CDR2 FQNNGV. Trimming stripped 1 base from V and 2 bases from J, with 8 bases between. This CDR3 spans 15 amino acids. The variable domain in full, completed from reference TRBV11-2 and TRBJ2-2, reads EAGVAQSPRYKIIEKRQSVAFWCNPISGHATLYWYQQILGQGPKLLIQFQNNGVVDDSQLPKDRFSAERLKGVDSTLKIQPAKLEDSAVYLCASSLVRLNTGELFFGEGSRLTVL.

This sequence joins TRBV6-4 and TRBJ2-1; 9 nucleotides align to TRBD2. Germline values: CDR1 MRHNA, CDR2 SNTAGT. The CDR3 covers 15 residues. Losses at the gene ends were 6 bases for V and 6 bases for J; bases not matched to a gene: 9. CDR3: CASSKLAGVTNEQFF. The CDR3 DNA reads TGTGCCAGCAGCAAACTAGCGGGCGTTACCAATGAGCAGTTCTTC.

The V and J genes are TRBV5-8 and TRBJ2-2, with D perhaps matching TRBD1 or TRBD2 (5 bases each). Germline CDR1 reads SGHTS; CDR2 reads YDEGEE. The CDR3 loop spans 15 amino acids. V lost 7 bases and J lost 2, with 15 bases in between. The CDR3 is CASASGQGNTGELFF. In DNA form, the CDR3 reads TGTGCCAGCGCCTCGGGGCAGGGAAACACCGGGGAGCTGTTTTTT. The full variable domain, rest sourced from reference TRBV5-8 and TRBJ2-2, is EAGVTQSPTHLIKTRGQQATLRCSPISGHTSVYWYQQALGLGLQFLLWYDEGEERNRGNFPPRFSGRQFPNYSSELNVNALELEDSALYLCASASGQGNTGELFFGEGSRLTVL.

The genes are TRBV19 and TRBJ2-1; 10 bases are a match to TRBD2. V dropped 4 bases and J dropped 4; count of bases not matched to a gene: 1. This CDR3 spans 14 amino acids. Germline-derived CDR1 and CDR2 are LNHDA and SQIVND (reference sequence). CDR3 amino acids: CASSKLAGYNEQFF. Here the CDR3 DNA reads TGTGCCAGTAGTAAACTAGCGGGGTACAATGAGCAGTTCTTC.

V and J are TRBV6-5 and TRBJ1-1, with TRBD1 matching over 9 bases. J lost 0 bases, V lost 4 bases, and 6 bases had no gene match. The CDR3 loop spans 16 amino acids. Germline loops: CDR1 MNHEY, CDR2 SVGAGI. The CDR3 DNA sequence: TGTGCCAGCAGTTCGCTGGGACAGGGAATGAACACTGAAGCTTTCTTT. It encodes CASSSLGQGMNTEAFF.

The rearrangement links TRBV7-9 to TRBJ2-1, with 10 bases that match TRBD1. In germline, CDR1 is SEHNR, CDR2 FQNEAQ (reference sequence). CDR3 size: 15 residues. V lost 6 bases to trimming and J lost 8 bases; unmatched junction nucleotides: 10. CDR3 bases: TGTGCCAGCAGTTACCGACAGGGGGCTGGGCATGAGCAGTTCTTC. It specifies CASSYRQGAGHEQFF.

V usage is TRBV27 and J usage is TRBJ2-7, with D unresolved. CDR3 length equals 14 residues. The germline gives CDR1 MNHEY, CDR2 SMNVEV (reference sequence). V was pared by 2 bases and J by 1 base, with 9 bases between. In DNA form, the CDR3 reads TGTGCCAGCAGTTTAGATGGCAGATCCTACGAGCAGTACTTC. Translating it yields CASSLDGRSYEQYF.

This clone was counted only a few times. The genes are TRBV21-1 and TRBJ2-7. TRBV21-1 is a recognized pseudogene. The CDR3 is 15 amino acids. In DNA, the CDR3 is TGTGCCAGCAGCACGCGCGATGAGGGGGGCTACGAGCAGTACTTC. This codes for CASSTRDEGGYEQYF.

Written as DNA, the CDR3 is TGCGCCAGCAGCTTCGCGGGGGCCTATGGCTACACCTTC. Amino acid sequence: CASSFAGAYGYTF. The chain is built from TRBV5-1 and TRBJ1-2; D is perhaps TRBD1 (6 bases). V was clipped by 2 bases and J by 4 bases, with 9 bases between them. CDR3 length: 13 amino acids. CDR1 and CDR2 (germline): SGHRS, YFSETQ.

This clone has a handful of counts. The chain carries TRBV6-1 and TRBJ1-5; D might be TRBD1 (5 bases). The CDR3 spans 13 residues. Germline-derived CDR1 and CDR2 are MNHNS and SASEGT. Trimming left V 10 bases short and J 0 bases short, with 10 bases between. Here the CDR3 DNA reads TGTGCCACGGACAAATATAGCAATCAGCCCCAGCATTTT. Its translation is CATDKYSNQPQHF.

The chain joins TRBV9 to TRBJ2-3, with D unresolved. CDR1 SGDLS and CDR2 YYNGEE come from the germline V gene. The ends were cut back, 0 bases at V and 8 bases at J, with 10 bases in the middle. The CDR3 extends over 13 amino acids. The DNA of the CDR3 is TGTGCCAGCAGCGTAGTGCCCTCAAGTACGCAGTATTTT. It encodes CASSVVPSSTQYF.

This chain connects TRBV29-1 to TRBJ1-1; D perhaps matches TRBD1 (5 bases). The CDR3 has 12 residues. CDR1 SQVTM and CDR2 ANQGSEA come from the germline V gene. The V gene lost 7 bases and the J gene lost 7 bases, with 16 bases spanning the gap. CDR3 amino acids: CSAVLWGGEAFF. CDR3 sequence (DNA): TGCAGCGCCGTCCTGTGGGGGGGTGAAGCTTTCTTT. Based on the CDR3 plus reference TRBV29-1 and TRBJ1-1, the full variable domain is SAVISQKPSRDICQRGTSLTIQCQVDSQVTMMFWYRQQPGQSLTLIATANQGSEATYESGFVIDKFPISRPNLTFSTLTVSNMSPEDSSIYLCSAVLWGGEAFFGQGTRLTVV.